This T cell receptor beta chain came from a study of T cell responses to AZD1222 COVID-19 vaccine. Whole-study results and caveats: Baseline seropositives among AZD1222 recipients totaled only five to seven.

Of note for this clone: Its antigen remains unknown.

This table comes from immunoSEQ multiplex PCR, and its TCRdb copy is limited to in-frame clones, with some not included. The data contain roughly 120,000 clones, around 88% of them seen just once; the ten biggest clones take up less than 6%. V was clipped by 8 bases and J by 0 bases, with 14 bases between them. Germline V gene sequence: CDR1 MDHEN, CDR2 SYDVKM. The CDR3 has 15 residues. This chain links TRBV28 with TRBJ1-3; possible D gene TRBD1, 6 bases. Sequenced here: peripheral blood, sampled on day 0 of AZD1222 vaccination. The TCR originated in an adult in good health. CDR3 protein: CASAQGGGSGNTIYF. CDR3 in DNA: TGTGCCAGCGCACAGGGTGGGGGCTCTGGAAACACCATATATTTT.